The 26 T cell receptor beta chains in this list originate from one sample, sequenced in a study of blood T cell repertoires in COVID-19. The repertoire was sequenced with immunoSEQ multiplex PCR; TCRdb's copy has only in-frame clones and lacks some. The table includes around 56,000 clones, around 67% detected once. The sequenced material came from peripheral blood. The source is a woman aged 45 to 65 with active or convalescent COVID-19.

The chain employs TRBV15 and TRBJ2-7; 10 bases map to TRBD2. The CDR3 extends over 14 amino acids. The V gene end was trimmed by 8 bases and the J gene end by 0 bases; junction bases not matched to a gene: 4. Germline V CDR1 and CDR2: LNHNV, YYDKDF (reference sequence). The CDR3 here is CATRKREGSYEQYF. CDR3 DNA sequence: TGTGCCACCCGAAAGCGGGAGGGCTCCTACGAGCAGTACTTC.

This clone was recorded only once. This chain connects TRBV5-1 to TRBJ2-5; 9 nucleotides match TRBD1. CDR1 and CDR2 from the germline V gene are SGHRS and YFSETQ. The ends lost 4 bases at V and 2 bases at J; junction bases unmatched: 3. The CDR3 totals 14 residues. This CDR3 reads CASSRQGVQETQYF. The CDR3 DNA is TGCGCCAGCAGCAGACAGGGGGTGCAAGAGACCCAGTACTTC.

This chain uses TRBV7-8 with TRBJ2-3; 7 positions agree with TRBD2. The germline gives CDR1 SGHVS, CDR2 FQNEAQ. The trim removed 4 bases at V and 2 bases at J, leaving 9 bases unmatched. The CDR3 contains 16 residues. The CDR3 DNA sequence: TGTGCCAGCAGCTCCAGCCCCGGGACTACCACAGATACGCAGTATTTT. Protein: CASSSSPGTTTDTQYF.

The chain employs TRBV30 and TRBJ1-2; 8 nucleotides align to TRBD1. Germline assignment: CDR1 GTSNPN and CDR2 SVGIG (reference sequence). Germline trimming cut 1 base from V and 1 base from J; bases unmatched to any gene: 2. The CDR3 consists of 14 residues. Written as DNA, the CDR3 is TGTGCCTGGAGTGGTACAGGGGGTAACTATGGCTACACCTTC. Translated, it gives CAWSGTGGNYGYTF.

The chain joins TRBV5-4 to TRBJ2-5, with 9 bases that match TRBD2. Germline CDR1 SGHNT, CDR2 YYREEE (reference sequence). Trimming took 0 bases from V and 7 from J; bases not matched to a gene: 10. This CDR3 comprises 16 residues. Written as DNA, the CDR3 is TGTGCCAGCAGCTTGGCGGCGGGAGGGCCTTCCGTGACCCAGTACTTC. Protein: CASSLAAGGPSVTQYF.

The V and J genes are TRBV6-5 and TRBJ1-2; 7 positions agree with TRBD1. The germline gives CDR1 MNHEY, CDR2 SVGAGI. With 5 bases clipped from V and 8 bases from J, the junction kept 8 bases outside the gene matches. This CDR3 is built from 13 residues. This CDR3 reads CASSRGTAGGYTF. The CDR3 DNA reads as TGTGCCAGCAGTCGAGGGACAGCCGGAGGCTACACCTTC.

This clone was found a few times. The chain uses TRBV4-1 and TRBJ1-4; TRBD1 matches 7 bases. With 4 bases clipped from V and 6 bases from J, the junction kept 5 bases outside the gene matches. Germline V gene data show CDR1 as MGHRA and CDR2 as YSYEKL. The CDR3 loop spans 14 amino acids. CDR3 residues: CASSLTGLDEKLFF. The CDR3 DNA reads as TGCGCCAGCAGCCTGACAGGGTTAGATGAAAAACTGTTTTTT.

In its sample, this clone was seen a few times. The J gene is TRBJ2-3, the V gene TRBV27; no definite D call. In germline, CDR1 is MNHEY, CDR2 SMNVEV (reference sequence). The CDR3 extends over 13 amino acids. Trimming pared 6 bases from V and 6 bases from J, leaving 13 bases between. The CDR3 DNA follows: TGTGCCAGCAGCTCCCGTTTCTTGGATACGCAGTATTTT. Translated: CASSSRFLDTQYF.

J is TRBJ2-7 and V is TRBV5-6; weak D call: TRBD1 (5 bases). CDR1 is SGHDT and CDR2 is YYEEEE in the germline V gene. V lost 6 bases and J lost 3, with 13 bases in between. CDR3 length: 13 residues. The CDR3 sequence: CASTQAGIYEQYF. The CDR3 bases are TGTGCCAGCACCCAGGCAGGGATCTACGAGCAGTACTTC.

The chain links TRBV4-1 to TRBJ1-2, with 7 bases aligning to TRBD1. Unmatched junction bases numbered 9, after V lost 1 base and J lost 4 bases. CDR3 length: 16 amino acids. The germline gives CDR1 MGHRA, CDR2 YSYEKL. The CDR3 sequence: CASSQGHNPGGYGYTF. CDR3 DNA sequence: TGCGCCAGCAGCCAAGGTCACAACCCAGGGGGCTATGGCTACACCTTC.

The chain employs TRBV9 and TRBJ2-3; tentatively, D is TRBD2 (5 bases). Germline CDR1 and CDR2: SGDLS and YYNGEE. Between the trimmed V and J ends, which lost 0 bases and 8 bases, there was a span of 19 bases. CDR3 length: 16 amino acids. The chain's CDR3 is CASSVGSSSPTGTQYF. CDR3 DNA: TGTGCCAGCAGCGTAGGTTCTAGCAGTCCCACCGGTACGCAGTATTTT. Combining the CDR3 with reference TRBV9 and TRBJ2-3 gives the whole variable domain DSGVTQTPKHLITATGQRVTLRCSPRSGDLSVYWYQQSLDQGLQFLIQYYNGEERAKGNILERFSAQQFPDLHSELNLSSLELGDSALYFCASSVGSSSPTGTQYFGPGTRLTVL.

The chain employs TRBV5-1 and TRBJ1-1; D unclear. V gave up 0 bases and J gave up 4 bases, with 19 bases separating them. The CDR3 totals 17 residues. Per the germline V gene, CDR1 is SGHRS and CDR2 is YFSETQ. CDR3 loop: CASSLGTPRFSGTEAFF. The DNA of the CDR3 is TGCGCCAGCAGCTTGGGAACTCCCCGATTTAGTGGCACTGAAGCTTTCTTT.

The chain has TRBV5-1 and TRBJ2-7, with D possibly being TRBD2 (6 bases). The CDR3 sequence is 15 residues long. The ends were cut back, 0 bases at V and 5 bases at J, with 15 bases in the middle. The V gene's germline CDR1 is SGHRS and CDR2 YFSETQ. The CDR3 is CASSLAGVPGDEQYF. The CDR3 DNA reads TGCGCCAGCAGCTTGGCGGGGGTCCCGGGGGACGAGCAGTACTTC. The full variable domain, its missing parts supplied by reference TRBV5-1 and TRBJ2-7, is KAGVTQTPRYLIKTRGQQVTLSCSPISGHRSVSWYQQTPGQGLQFLFEYFSETQRNKGNFPGRFSGRQFSNSRSEMNVSTLELGDSALYLCASSLAGVPGDEQYFGPGTRLTVT.

The chain has TRBV2 and TRBJ2-6; TRBD2 is a possible D gene (5 bases). Deletions cut 1 base from V and 1 base from J, with 11 bases between. The CDR3 is made up of 17 amino acids. Germline V gives CDR1 SNHLY, CDR2 FYNNEI. The CDR3 DNA follows: TGTGCCAGCAGTGAAGGGCAAGGAGGTTCTGGGGCCAACGTCCTGACTTTC. Protein sequence: CASSEGQGGSGANVLTF.

The chain links TRBV4-1 to TRBJ2-2; D is possibly TRBD1 (6 bases). This CDR3 spans 15 amino acids. The germline CDR1 and CDR2 sequences are MGHRA and YSYEKL. Trimming took 0 bases from V and 6 from J, leaving 11 bases between them. CDR3 DNA sequence: TGCGCCAGCAGCCAAGATTGGCAGGGGCCCGGGGAGCTGTTTTTT. Residues: CASSQDWQGPGELFF.

This clone is medium-sized (0.01 to 0.1%). The chain has TRBV19 and TRBJ1-2; the match to TRBD1 covers 11 bases. V shed 5 bases and J 6 bases; nucleotides not matched to a gene: 11. CDR1 is LNHDA and CDR2 is SQIVND in the germline V gene (reference sequence). This CDR3 comprises 16 residues. The CDR3 region has the DNA TGTGCCAGTAGTGGGCGTGATGGACAGGGGGCTAATGGCTACACCTTC. This sequence encodes CASSGRDGQGANGYTF.

This clone showed up just once. CDR3 DNA sequence: TGTGCCAGCAGCTCGACAGGGAACACCGGGGAGCTGTTTTTT. Its translation is CASSSTGNTGELFF. The chain carries TRBV7-9 and TRBJ2-2, with D perhaps matching TRBD1 (6 bases). CDR3 size: 14 residues. The V end was cut by 4 bases, the J end by 1 base, with 7 bases between. Germline V lookup: CDR1 SEHNR, CDR2 FQNEAQ (reference sequence).

This rearrangement joins TRBV29-1 to TRBJ2-4; a weak D match, TRBD1 (5 bases). Per the germline V gene, CDR1 is SQVTM and CDR2 is ANQGSEA. V lost 0 bases and J 9 bases, leaving 15 bases between the germline ends. The CDR3 is 14 amino acids. In DNA, the CDR3 is TGCAGCGTTGAAGATCAACAGGTTGTAGGCATTCAGTACTTC. As protein: CSVEDQQVVGIQYF.

This sequence joins TRBV2 and TRBJ2-5; 8 bases fit TRBD2. CDR1 is SNHLY, CDR2 FYNNEI, per germline. This CDR3 comprises 13 residues. The J segment lost 4 bases and the V segment lost 4 bases, leaving 2 bases of the junction unmatched. The CDR3 nucleotides are TGTGCCAGCAGTGGGCTAGCGGGAGAGACCCAGTACTTC. Encoded protein: CASSGLAGETQYF.

This clone was seen a handful of times. This chain joins TRBV12-3 or TRBV12-4 and TRBJ1-5; D call uncertain. CDR3 length: 12 residues. V was pared by 7 bases and J by 6 bases, with 10 bases between. The CDR3, as DNA: TGTGCCAGCACCGCTGAGGGTCAGCCCCAGCATTTT. Translation: CASTAEGQPQHF.

This clone was recorded once. The genes are TRBV29-1 and TRBJ2-5; possibly TRBD1 for D (5 bases). CDR1 is SQVTM, CDR2 ANQGSEA, per germline. The CDR3 extends over 11 amino acids. Between the trimmed V and J ends, which lost 8 bases and 5 bases, there was a span of 12 bases. The DNA of the CDR3 is TGCAGCATTCGGCAGGGTGAGACCCAGTACTTC. Protein product: CSIRQGETQYF.

V gene TRBV9 combines with J gene TRBJ2-7; 11 positions agree with TRBD2. The CDR3 extends over 15 amino acids. Germline CDR1 SGDLS, CDR2 YYNGEE. V was clipped by 0 bases and J by 4 bases; unmatched bases: 3. CDR3 loop: CASSVASGRQYEQYF. The CDR3 DNA follows: TGTGCCAGCAGCGTAGCTAGCGGGAGGCAGTACGAGCAGTACTTC.

J is TRBJ1-1 and V is TRBV7-9; no reliable D call. The CDR3 contains 11 residues. CDR1 and CDR2 (germline): SEHNR, FQNEAQ (reference sequence). Deletions cut 5 bases from V and 10 bases from J, with 11 bases between. Written as DNA, the CDR3 is TGTGCCAGCAGCCAGGCTTTTTCAGCTTTCTTT. Protein sequence: CASSQAFSAFF.

CDR3: CASSEHFNSEAFF. CDR3 nucleotide sequence: TGTGCCAGCAGTGAACACTTTAATTCTGAAGCTTTCTTT. The chain joins TRBV6-1 to TRBJ1-1; D gene uncertain. The CDR3 contains 13 residues. Germline lookup yields CDR1 MNHNS and CDR2 SASEGT. Trimming removed 2 bases at V and 6 bases at J, with 10 bases between.

This clone came up a few times. This chain connects TRBV27 to TRBJ2-3; 8 bases line up with TRBD2. Trimming at V came to 2 bases and at J to 4 bases, leaving 8 bases not matched to a gene. Looked up from germline, CDR1 is MNHEY and CDR2 is SMNVEV (reference sequence). This CDR3 contains 16 residues. For the CDR3, the DNA is TGTGCCAGCAGTTTAAGAGCGGGAGTAACGCCAGATACGCAGTATTTT. This encodes CASSLRAGVTPDTQYF.

The chain employs TRBV3-1 (or the pseudogene TRBV3-2) and TRBJ2-1; 7 nucleotides match TRBD2. CDR1 LGHDT and CDR2 YNNKEL come from the germline V gene (reference sequence). V trimming: 8 bases; J trimming: 0 bases; junction bases outside the gene matches: 4. This CDR3 is built from 14 residues. The CDR3 coding sequence is TGTGCCAGCGGACGGGGGGACTCCTACAATGAGCAGTTCTTC. It specifies CASGRGDSYNEQFF.